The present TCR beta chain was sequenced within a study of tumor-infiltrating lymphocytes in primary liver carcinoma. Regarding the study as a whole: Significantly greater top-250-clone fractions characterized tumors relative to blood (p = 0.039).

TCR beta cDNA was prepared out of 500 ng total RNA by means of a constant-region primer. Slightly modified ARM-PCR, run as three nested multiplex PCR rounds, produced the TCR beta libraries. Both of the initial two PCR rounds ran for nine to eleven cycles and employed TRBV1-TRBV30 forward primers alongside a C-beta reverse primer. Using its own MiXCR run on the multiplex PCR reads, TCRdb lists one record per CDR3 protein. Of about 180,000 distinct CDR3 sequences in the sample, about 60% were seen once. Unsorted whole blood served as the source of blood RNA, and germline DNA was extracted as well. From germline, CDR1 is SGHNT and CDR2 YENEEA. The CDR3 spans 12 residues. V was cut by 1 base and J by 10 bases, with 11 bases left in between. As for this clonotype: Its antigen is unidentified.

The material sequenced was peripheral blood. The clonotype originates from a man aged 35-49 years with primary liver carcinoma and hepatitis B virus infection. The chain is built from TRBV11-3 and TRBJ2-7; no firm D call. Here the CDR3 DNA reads TGTGCCAGCAGCTTAGTTCCAGTCGAACAGTACTTC. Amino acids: CASSLVPVEQYF.